This T cell receptor beta chain came from a study of cytomegalovirus exposure and HLA in healthy donors. Study-level results: According to the study, around 160 TCR beta chains were cytomegalovirus-associated. As a later analysis showed, a missense DCLRE1C variant was linked to trimming of TCR beta V- and J-genes.

Turning to this clone: The target antigen is unknown.

The PCR ran on 60 Vbeta and 13 Jbeta primers. Original methodology: A follow-up analysis tallied 65 million to 80 million unique TCR beta chains, roughly 11 million shared. Sequencing was performed with immunoSEQ multiplex PCR; in TCRdb, only in-frame clones are kept and a portion is missing. V and J calls and clone size are given by that table; D and trimming were obtained from the DNA. The sample holds roughly 120,000 clones; around 87% are singletons and the top ten take approximately 1.8%. V lost 4 bases and J 1 base, leaving 15 bases between the germline ends. The CDR3 contains 15 residues. In germline, CDR1 is SGHDT, CDR2 YYEEEE.

Sample: PBMCs. This TCR derives from a man in his forties in good health and CMV-seronegative. The chain carries TRBV5-6 and TRBJ2-7; TRBD1 might be the D (6 bases). The CDR3 spells CASSGGDRPSYEQYF. CDR3 in DNA: TGTGCCAGCAGCGGGGGTGACAGGCCTTCCTACGAGCAGTACTTC.